A selection of T cell receptor beta chains follows, all from one sample in a study of shared T cell receptors in the human thymus. Here immunoSEQ multiplex PCR was the method, and the copy in TCRdb shows in-frame clones only, minus some. The data contain some 760,000 clones, approximately 85% of them seen just once; the ten biggest clones take up approximately 0.01%. This sample was shared with a second study, whose subject was human thymus T cells.

Sequencing input: thymocytes. The receptors stem from a girl in the first two years of life with a congenital heart defect. Each CDR3 is given with its conserved first and last residue. A D gene is named only where the DNA matches it firmly. Size is stated for part of the rows, as once, few or many counts, or as a class when the clone is expanded.

cdr3_aa	cdr3_nt	clone_size	v_call	j_call	d_call
CSVAPDRGRGYGYTF	TGCAGCGTTGCGCCTGACAGGGGCAGGGGCTATGGCTACACCTTC	-	TRBV29-1	TRBJ1-2	TRBD1
CASSPPVGGGATETQYF	TGTGCCAGCTCACCACCCGTAGGCGGGGGGGCCACGGAGACCCAGTACTTC	-	TRBV18	TRBJ2-5	TRBD2
CASSVGTSTDTQYF	TGTGCCAGCAGCGTAGGGACTAGCACAGATACGCAGTATTTT	-	TRBV9	TRBJ2-3	-
CASSLAAGQGANYGYTF	TGTGCCAGCAGCTTAGCGGCAGGCCAGGGCGCTAACTATGGCTACACCTTC	once	TRBV7-9	TRBJ1-2	-
CASIAGGPYSYNEQFF	TGTGCCAGCATAGCGGGGGGCCCTTATTCCTACAATGAGCAGTTCTTC	few	TRBV2	TRBJ2-1	TRBD2
CASMEGPDTQYF	TGTGCCAGCATGGAGGGTCCAGATACGCAGTATTTT	-	TRBV25-1	TRBJ2-3	-
CATQKFYYEQYF	TGCGCCACTCAGAAGTTTTACTACGAGCAGTACTTC	-	TRBV5-1	TRBJ2-7	-
CASSLGSQGSTEAFF	TGTGCCAGCAGCTTGGGCTCACAGGGGAGCACTGAAGCTTTCTTT	-	TRBV7-9	TRBJ1-1	TRBD1
CASSISGQGILHYEQYF	TGCGCCAGCAGCATTTCGGGACAGGGGATCCTCCACTACGAGCAGTACTTC	-	TRBV5-1	TRBJ2-7	TRBD1
CASSDSHLAGVGVADTQYF	TGTGCCAGCAGCGACAGCCACCTAGCGGGGGTCGGCGTCGCAGATACGCAGTATTTT	once	TRBV7-2	TRBJ2-3	TRBD2
CALGGSYNEQFF	TGTGCCCTCGGGGGGAGTTACAATGAGCAGTTCTTC	-	TRBV10-3	TRBJ2-1	TRBD2
CASRPTGRNYEQYF	TGTGCCAGTAGGCCGACAGGGAGAAACTACGAGCAGTACTTC	-	TRBV19	TRBJ2-7	TRBD1
CASSQASTGTGCDEQYF	TGCGCCAGCAGCCAAGCTTCAACCGGGACAGGGTGTGACGAGCAGTACTTC	-	TRBV4-1	TRBJ2-7	TRBD1
CASSEGQRDNSPLHF	TGCGCCAGCAGTGAAGGACAGCGAGATAATTCACCCCTCCACTTT	-	TRBV10-2	TRBJ1-6	-
CASRTGGAGTGELFF	TGTGCCAGCAGGACAGGGGGCGCTGGCACCGGGGAGCTGTTTTTT	-	TRBV5-4	TRBJ2-2	TRBD1
CASSRTLARGSNTEAFF	TGTGCCAGCAGCCGAACACTTGCCCGGGGGAGTAACACTGAAGCTTTCTTT	-	TRBV14	TRBJ1-1	-
CASSLRFEGSQETQYF	TGTGCCAGCAGCTTGAGATTCGAGGGATCCCAAGAGACCCAGTACTTC	-	TRBV5-4	TRBJ2-5	-